This T cell receptor (beta chain) derives from a study of persistence of HIV-infected CD4 T cells. Across the whole study: CD4+ T cells responding to CMV or HIV-1 Gag were isolated. General study results and limits: Within sorted populations, more oligoclonal TCRs accompanied more oligoclonal proviruses.

As for this clone: As yet, its antigen is unknown.

This was the immunoSEQ version 4 assay in survey mode. Sequenced by immunoSEQ multiplex PCR; TCRdb stores in-frame clones only, minus some. Of fewer than 40,000 clones listed, around 80% are singletons. Germline assignment: CDR1 LNHNV and CDR2 YYDKDF (reference sequence). Trimming left V 1 base short and J 0 bases short, with 7 bases between. The CDR3 contains 15 residues. The stimulus was lysate of CMV-infected fibroblasts, roughly 9.2 ug/mL. Sorted nonresponding memory CD4+ T cells were CD40L-negative, CD69-negative, CD45RO-high. CD8-depleted PBMCs were stimulated 15 to 20 hours with anti-CD28/CD49d costimulation, CD40-blocking antibody and enfuvirtide.

The rearrangement joins TRBV15 to TRBJ1-3; D is possibly TRBD1 (5 bases). Specimen: CD4+ T cells sorted from PBMCs after approximately 20-hour stimulation, collected from a patient who received antiretroviral therapy. The sequence was obtained from an adult woman with HIV who was CMV-seropositive. CDR3 in DNA: TGTGCCACCAGCAGAGCGGGGGACTCTGGAAACACCATATATTTT. It specifies CATSRAGDSGNTIYF.